This paragraph covers one TCR beta chain sequence. The sample originates from a study of T cells in Graves' hyperthyroidism and ophthalmopathy. A lack of ophthalmopathy progression within 18 months defined stable Graves' hyperthyroidism. With a duration under 2 months, the hyperthyroidism was newly diagnosed in patients aged 18 to 65. Pregnant or lactating patients were excluded, as were those with uncontrolled infection or other autoimmune disease. Used for diagnoses were clinical symptoms, serum thyroxine and TRAb, thyroid ultrasound and orbital computed tomography. Amplification yielded TCR beta CDR3 regions, with RNA transcripts as the source. Researchers ran a first-round RT-PCR on the TCR CDR3 using the HTBI primer set. MiXCR, run by TCRdb on the multiplex PCR reads, gives a single entry per CDR3 protein. The repertoire holds 750,000 to 950,000 distinct CDR3 sequences, 35% to 40% seen once, with 8.9% in the top ten.

The sequence derives from a man between 18 and 35 years old with Graves' hyperthyroidism. The source material was blood.

CDR3 DNA sequence: TGCGCCAGCAGCCCCCCAGCGGGAGGGTTAGGTCTCTCCTACGAGCAGTACTTC. The encoded protein is CASSPPAGGLGLSYEQYF. This sequence joins TRBV4-3 and TRBJ2-7, with TRBD2 identical over 10 bases. Germline loops: CDR1 LGHNA, CDR2 YSLEER. V lost 4 bases to trimming and J lost 0 bases; unmatched junction nucleotides: 12. The CDR3 covers 18 residues.